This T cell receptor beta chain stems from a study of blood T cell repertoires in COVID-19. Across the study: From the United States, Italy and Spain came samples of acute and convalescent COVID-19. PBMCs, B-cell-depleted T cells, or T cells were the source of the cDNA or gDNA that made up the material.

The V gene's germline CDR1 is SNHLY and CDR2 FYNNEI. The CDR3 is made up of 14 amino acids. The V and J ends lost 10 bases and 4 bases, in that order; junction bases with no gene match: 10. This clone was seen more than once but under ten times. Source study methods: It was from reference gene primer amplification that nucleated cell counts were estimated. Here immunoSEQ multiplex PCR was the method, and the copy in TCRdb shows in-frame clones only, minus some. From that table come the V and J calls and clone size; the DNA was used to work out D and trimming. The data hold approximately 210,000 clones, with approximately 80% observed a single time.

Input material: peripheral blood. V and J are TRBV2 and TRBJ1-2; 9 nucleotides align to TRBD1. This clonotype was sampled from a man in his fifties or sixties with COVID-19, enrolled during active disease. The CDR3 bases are TGTGCCACGAAACAGGGGGCGCCGTTCTATGGCTACACCTTC. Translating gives CATKQGAPFYGYTF.